This paragraph reports one TCR beta chain. Its matching antigen is unknown. The sample is drawn from a study of cytomegalovirus exposure and HLA in healthy donors. Findings of the study overall: Immune exposure information comprised only CMV serostatus. From TCR beta sequences, most subjects' HLA-A and HLA-B alleles were reportedly predicted accurately.

PCR used 60 Vbeta primers and 13 Jbeta primers. Only in-frame clones appear in the TCRdb table, and some are missing; sequencing was by immunoSEQ multiplex PCR. The sample comprises about 150,000 clones, 82% of which are singletons, and around 6.6% rests with the top ten. Trimming took 2 bases from V and 3 from J; bases not matched to a gene: 5. This CDR3 is built from 16 residues. Germline V gene lookup returns CDR1 MNHNS and CDR2 SASEGT. Sequencing input: PBMCs. The receptor was isolated from a woman aged 45-59 years in good health and CMV-seropositive. This chain uses TRBV6-1 with TRBJ2-2; TRBD2 matches at 8 bases. The CDR3 DNA reads TGTGCCAGCAGTGAACGGGGGGGCCCGGACACCGGGGAGCTGTTTTTT. Residues: CASSERGGPDTGELFF.